Listed below are T cell receptor beta chains from one sample, sequenced in a study of identical twins. One entry per CDR3 protein results from TCRdb running MiXCR on the 5' RACE reads. The sample lists a few hundred thousand distinct CDR3 sequences, roughly 9% occurring once. The sample comprised naive T cells sorted from blood. These TCRs come from a woman aged 45-65 years in good health. Both conserved end residues are part of each CDR3. The D gene is left open where the match is weak. For some rows the clone size is stated as once, few or many, or as a class when expanded; others skip it.

d_call	clone_size	v_call	j_call	cdr3_aa	cdr3_nt
.	many	TRBV6-5	TRBJ2-1	CASSYSGNWRGSDEQFF	TGTGCCAGCAGTTACTCGGGGAATTGGAGGGGAAGCGATGAGCAGTTCTTC
.	few	TRBV12-3/TRBV12-4	TRBJ1-5	CASWAGDLNQPQHF	TGTGCCAGCTGGGCAGGGGATCTCAATCAGCCCCAGCATTTT
.	few	TRBV10-2	TRBJ2-1	CASHQLGWDEQFF	TGCGCCAGTCATCAACTAGGGTGGGATGAGCAGTTCTTC
.	.	TRBV4-1	TRBJ1-6	CASSLTGGPLHF	TGCGCCAGCAGTCTCACCGGGGGACCCCTCCACTTT
.	few	TRBV11-3	TRBJ1-1	CASSPPGRWNTEAFF	TGTGCCAGCAGCCCCCCGGGACGGTGGAACACTGAAGCTTTCTTT
.	many	TRBV24-1	TRBJ2-1	CATSGSVSPYNEQFF	TGTGCCACCAGTGGTTCCGTTTCCCCCTACAATGAGCAGTTCTTC
.	many	TRBV20-1	TRBJ1-2	CSARSDTGTYTF	TGCAGTGCTAGGTCGGACACCGGGACCTACACCTTC
TRBD2	.	TRBV6-1	TRBJ2-1	CASSRTSGKGRQGGYEQFF	TGTGCCAGCAGTCGGACTAGCGGGAAAGGGCGCCAAGGGGGATATGAGCAGTTCTTC
.	.	TRBV5-1	TRBJ1-2	CASSLEITGTEYGYTF	TGCGCCAGCAGCTTGGAAATCACCGGGACGGAGTATGGCTACACCTTC
.	.	TRBV28	TRBJ1-4	CASSGPIVTNEKLFF	TGTGCCAGCAGTGGGCCGATAGTGACTAATGAAAAACTGTTTTTT
TRBD1	.	TRBV19	TRBJ2-5	CASRAGGFQETQYF	TGTGCCAGTAGGGCAGGGGGCTTCCAAGAGACCCAGTACTTC
.	.	TRBV6-2/TRBV6-3	TRBJ1-2	CASSYSAFTGLVGYTF	TGTGCCAGCAGTTACTCGGCCTTCACAGGGTTGGTTGGCTACACCTTC
TRBD1	.	TRBV29-1	TRBJ1-3	CSVTGTGSIGNAIYF	TGCAGCGTGACCGGGACAGGGTCTATCGGAAACGCCATATATTTT
.	.	TRBV12-3/TRBV12-4	TRBJ1-1	CASSPRGWDTEAFF	TGTGCCAGCAGCCCGAGAGGCTGGGACACTGAAGCTTTCTTT
TRBD2	.	TRBV12-3/TRBV12-4	TRBJ2-5	CASSPGSGLAEAAETQYF	TGTGCCAGCAGCCCGGGGTCCGGACTAGCGGAAGCGGCAGAGACCCAGTACTTC
.	.	TRBV5-1	TRBJ1-4	CASSREANEKLFF	TGCGCCAGCAGCCGGGAGGCGAATGAAAAACTGTTTTTT
.	.	TRBV5-1	TRBJ2-1	CASSLDDTYNEQFF	TGCGCCAGCAGCTTGGATGATACCTACAATGAGCAGTTCTTC